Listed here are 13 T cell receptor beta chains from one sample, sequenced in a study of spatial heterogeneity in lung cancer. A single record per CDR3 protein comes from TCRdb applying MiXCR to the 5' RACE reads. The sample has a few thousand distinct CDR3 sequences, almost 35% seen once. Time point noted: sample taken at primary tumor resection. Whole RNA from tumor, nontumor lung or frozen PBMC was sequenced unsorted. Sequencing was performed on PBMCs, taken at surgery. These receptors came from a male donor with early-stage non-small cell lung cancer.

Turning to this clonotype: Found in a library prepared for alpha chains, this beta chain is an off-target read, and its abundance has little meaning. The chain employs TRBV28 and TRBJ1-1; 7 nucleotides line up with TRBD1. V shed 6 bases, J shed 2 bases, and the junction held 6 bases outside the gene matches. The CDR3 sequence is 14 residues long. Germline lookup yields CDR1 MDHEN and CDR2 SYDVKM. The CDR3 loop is CASRLGQRNTEAFF. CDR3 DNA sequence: TGTGCCAGCAGACTGGGACAGAGAAACACTGAAGCTTTCTTT.

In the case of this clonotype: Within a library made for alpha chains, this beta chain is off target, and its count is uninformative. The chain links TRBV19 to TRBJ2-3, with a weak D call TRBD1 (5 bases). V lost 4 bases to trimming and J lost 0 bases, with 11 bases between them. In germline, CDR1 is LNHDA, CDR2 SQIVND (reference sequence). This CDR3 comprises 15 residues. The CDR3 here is CASSTTGASTDTQYF. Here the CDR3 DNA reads TGTGCCAGTAGTACCACAGGAGCTAGCACAGATACGCAGTATTTT.

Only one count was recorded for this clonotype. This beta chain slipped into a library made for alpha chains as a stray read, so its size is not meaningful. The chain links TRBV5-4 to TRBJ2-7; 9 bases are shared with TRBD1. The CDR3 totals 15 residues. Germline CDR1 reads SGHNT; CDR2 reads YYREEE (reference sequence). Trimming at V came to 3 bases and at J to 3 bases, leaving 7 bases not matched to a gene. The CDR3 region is CASSSRDRGDYEQYF. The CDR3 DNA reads TGTGCCAGCAGCTCGCGCGACAGGGGGGACTACGAGCAGTACTTC.

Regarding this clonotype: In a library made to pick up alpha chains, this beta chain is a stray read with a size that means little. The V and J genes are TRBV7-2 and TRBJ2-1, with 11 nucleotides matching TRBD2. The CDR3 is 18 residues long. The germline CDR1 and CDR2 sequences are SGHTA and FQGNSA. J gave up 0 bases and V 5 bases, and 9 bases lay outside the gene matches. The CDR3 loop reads CASSPLAGARVSYNEQFF. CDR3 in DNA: TGTGCCAGCAGCCCACTAGCGGGAGCAAGGGTCTCCTACAATGAGCAGTTCTTC.

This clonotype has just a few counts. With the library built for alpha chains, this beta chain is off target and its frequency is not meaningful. Here the CDR3 DNA reads TGTGCCAGTAGTAGCCCGGGTGCAAACACCGGGGAGCTGTTTTTT. It codes for CASSSPGANTGELFF. This chain joins TRBV19 and TRBJ2-2, with D unresolved. Trimming took 4 bases from V and 2 from J, leaving 11 bases between them. Germline V gives CDR1 LNHDA, CDR2 SQIVND (reference sequence). This CDR3 contains 15 residues.

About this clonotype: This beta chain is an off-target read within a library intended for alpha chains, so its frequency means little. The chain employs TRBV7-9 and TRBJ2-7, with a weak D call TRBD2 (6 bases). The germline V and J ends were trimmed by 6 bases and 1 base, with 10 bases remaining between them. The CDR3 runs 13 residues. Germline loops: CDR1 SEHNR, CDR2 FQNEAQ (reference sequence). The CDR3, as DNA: TGTGCCAGCAGACCCGGGGGATCCTACGAGCAGTACTTC. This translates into CASRPGGSYEQYF.

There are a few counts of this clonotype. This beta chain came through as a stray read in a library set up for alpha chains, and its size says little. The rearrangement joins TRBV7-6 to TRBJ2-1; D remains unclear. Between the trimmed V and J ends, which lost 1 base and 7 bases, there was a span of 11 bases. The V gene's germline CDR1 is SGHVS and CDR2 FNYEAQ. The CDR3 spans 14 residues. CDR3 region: CASSLVSASNEQFF. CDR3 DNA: TGTGCCAGCAGCTTAGTGTCAGCGTCGAATGAGCAGTTCTTC.

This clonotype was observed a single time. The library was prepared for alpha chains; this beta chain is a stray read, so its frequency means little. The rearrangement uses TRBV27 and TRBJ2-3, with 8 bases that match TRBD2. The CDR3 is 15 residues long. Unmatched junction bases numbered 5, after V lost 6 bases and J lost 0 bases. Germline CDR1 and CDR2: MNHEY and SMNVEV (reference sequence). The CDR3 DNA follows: TGTGCCAGCAGCGGACTAGCCGAAAGCACAGATACGCAGTATTTT. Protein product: CASSGLAESTDTQYF.

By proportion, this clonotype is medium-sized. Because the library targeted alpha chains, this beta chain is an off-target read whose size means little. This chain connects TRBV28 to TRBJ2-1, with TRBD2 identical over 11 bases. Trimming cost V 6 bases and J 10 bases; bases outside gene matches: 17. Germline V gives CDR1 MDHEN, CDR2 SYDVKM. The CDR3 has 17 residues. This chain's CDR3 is CASRPRLLAGGPGEQFF. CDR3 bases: TGTGCCAGCAGGCCTCGACTATTAGCGGGAGGGCCTGGAGAGCAGTTCTTC.

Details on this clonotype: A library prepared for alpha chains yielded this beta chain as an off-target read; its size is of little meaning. CDR3 loop: CASSLTHLGSGELFF. The CDR3 nucleotides are TGTGCCAGCAGCTTAACCCACCTAGGTTCCGGGGAGCTGTTTTTT. The rearrangement uses TRBV7-9 and TRBJ2-2, with D uncertain. Trimming shortened V by 2 bases and J by 6 bases, and 13 bases separated the two germline ends. This CDR3 contains 15 residues. Looked up from germline, CDR1 is SEHNR and CDR2 is FQNEAQ (reference sequence).

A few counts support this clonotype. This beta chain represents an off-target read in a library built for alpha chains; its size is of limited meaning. The DNA for the CDR3 is TGTGCCAGCAGCTTCCTTGAGGCTCTCGGTACGCAGTATTTT. It specifies CASSFLEALGTQYF. The V and J genes are TRBV11-2 and TRBJ2-3, with D unclear. Trimming pared 3 bases from V and 8 bases from J, leaving 15 bases between. Per the germline V gene, CDR1 is SGHAT and CDR2 is FQNNGV. This CDR3 is 14 amino acids long.

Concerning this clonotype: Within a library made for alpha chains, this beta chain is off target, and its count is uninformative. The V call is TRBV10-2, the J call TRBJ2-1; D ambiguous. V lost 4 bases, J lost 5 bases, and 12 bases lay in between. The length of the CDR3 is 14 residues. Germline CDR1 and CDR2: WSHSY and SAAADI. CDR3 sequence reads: CASSVDGQDNEQFF. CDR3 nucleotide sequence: TGCGCCAGCAGTGTGGACGGCCAGGACAATGAGCAGTTCTTC.

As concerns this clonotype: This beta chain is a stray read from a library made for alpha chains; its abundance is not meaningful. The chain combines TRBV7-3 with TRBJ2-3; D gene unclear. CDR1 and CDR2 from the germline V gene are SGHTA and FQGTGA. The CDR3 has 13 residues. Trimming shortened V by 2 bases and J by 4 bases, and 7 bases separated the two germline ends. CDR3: CASSLAVADTQYF. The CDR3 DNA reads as TGTGCCAGCAGCTTAGCTGTGGCAGATACGCAGTATTTT.